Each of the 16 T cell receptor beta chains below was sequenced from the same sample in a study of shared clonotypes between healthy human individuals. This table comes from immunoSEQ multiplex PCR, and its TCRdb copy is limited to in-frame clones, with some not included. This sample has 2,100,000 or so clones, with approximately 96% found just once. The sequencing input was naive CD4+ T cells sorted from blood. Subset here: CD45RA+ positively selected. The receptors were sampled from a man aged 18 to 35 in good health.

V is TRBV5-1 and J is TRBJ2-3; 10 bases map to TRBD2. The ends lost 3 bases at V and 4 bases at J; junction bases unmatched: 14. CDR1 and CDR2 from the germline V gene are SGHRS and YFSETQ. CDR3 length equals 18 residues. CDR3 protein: CASSSGNPASGGSDTQYF. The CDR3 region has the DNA TGCGCCAGCAGCTCCGGGAATCCTGCTAGCGGGGGCTCAGATACGCAGTATTTT.

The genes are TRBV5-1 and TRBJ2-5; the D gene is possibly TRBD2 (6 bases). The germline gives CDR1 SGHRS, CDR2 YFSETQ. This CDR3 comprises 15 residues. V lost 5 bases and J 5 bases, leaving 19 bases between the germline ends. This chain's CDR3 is CASSLAASSRETQYF. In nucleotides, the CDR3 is TGCGCCAGCAGTTTAGCGGCGTCTTCCCGGGAGACCCAGTACTTC.

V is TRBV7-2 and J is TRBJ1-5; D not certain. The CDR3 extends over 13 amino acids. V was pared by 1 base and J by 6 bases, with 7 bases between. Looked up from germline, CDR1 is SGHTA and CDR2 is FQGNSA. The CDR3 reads CASSLVVGQPQHF. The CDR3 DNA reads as TGTGCCAGCAGCTTAGTCGTGGGTCAGCCCCAGCATTTT. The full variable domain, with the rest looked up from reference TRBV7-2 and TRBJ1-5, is GAGVSQSPSNKVTEKGKDVELRCDPISGHTALYWYRQSLGQGLEFLIYFQGNSAPDKSGLPSDRFSAERTGGSVSTLTIQRTQQEDSAVYLCASSLVVGQPQHFGDGTRLSIL.

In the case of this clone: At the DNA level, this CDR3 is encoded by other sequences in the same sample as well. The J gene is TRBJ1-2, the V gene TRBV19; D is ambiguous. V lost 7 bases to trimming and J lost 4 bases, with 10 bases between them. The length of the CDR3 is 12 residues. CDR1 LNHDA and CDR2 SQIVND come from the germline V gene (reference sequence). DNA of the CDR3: TGTGCCAGTAAGGATAGAGGCTATGGCTACACCTTC. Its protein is CASKDRGYGYTF.

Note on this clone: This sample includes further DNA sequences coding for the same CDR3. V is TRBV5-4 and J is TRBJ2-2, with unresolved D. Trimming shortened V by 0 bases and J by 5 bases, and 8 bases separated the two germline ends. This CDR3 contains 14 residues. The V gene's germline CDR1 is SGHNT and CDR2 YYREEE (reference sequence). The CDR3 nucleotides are TGTGCCAGCAGCTTGGGGGTCGATACCGGGGAGCTGTTTTTT. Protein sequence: CASSLGVDTGELFF.

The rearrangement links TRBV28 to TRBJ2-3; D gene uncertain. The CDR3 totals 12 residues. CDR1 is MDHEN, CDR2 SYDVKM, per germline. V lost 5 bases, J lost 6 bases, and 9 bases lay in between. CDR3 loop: CASSPPGDTQYF. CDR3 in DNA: TGTGCCAGCAGTCCACCCGGGGATACGCAGTATTTT.

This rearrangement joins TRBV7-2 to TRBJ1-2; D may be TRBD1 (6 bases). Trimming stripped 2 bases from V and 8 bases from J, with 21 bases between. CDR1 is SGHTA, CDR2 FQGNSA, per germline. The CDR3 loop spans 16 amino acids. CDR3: CASSLLSGVGAQGYTF. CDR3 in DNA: TGTGCCAGCAGCTTACTTTCCGGGGTGGGGGCGCAAGGCTACACCTTC.

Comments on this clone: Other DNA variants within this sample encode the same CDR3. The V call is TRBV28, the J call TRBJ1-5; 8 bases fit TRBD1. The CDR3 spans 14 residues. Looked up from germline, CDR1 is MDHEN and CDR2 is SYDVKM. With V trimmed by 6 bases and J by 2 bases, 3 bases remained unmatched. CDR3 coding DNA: TGTGCCAGCAGCCAGGGACAGGGCAATCAGCCCCAGCATTTT. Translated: CASSQGQGNQPQHF.

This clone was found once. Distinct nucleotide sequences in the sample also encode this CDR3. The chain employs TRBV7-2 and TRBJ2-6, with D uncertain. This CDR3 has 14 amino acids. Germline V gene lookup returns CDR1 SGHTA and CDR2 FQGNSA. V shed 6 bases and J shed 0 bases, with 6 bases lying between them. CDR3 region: CASRSGSGANVLTF. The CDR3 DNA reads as TGTGCCAGCAGATCAGGCTCTGGGGCCAACGTCCTGACTTTC.

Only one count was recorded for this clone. The CDR3 DNA sequence: TGTGCCACCAATGCGGTGGGGGCCCTGGACACTGAAGCTTTCTTT. This encodes CATNAVGALDTEAFF. The chain is built from TRBV27 and TRBJ1-1; TRBD1 might be the D (6 bases). Germline V gene sequence: CDR1 MNHEY, CDR2 SMNVEV (reference sequence). The CDR3 is made up of 15 amino acids. V was cut by 10 bases and J by 3 bases, with 21 bases left in between.

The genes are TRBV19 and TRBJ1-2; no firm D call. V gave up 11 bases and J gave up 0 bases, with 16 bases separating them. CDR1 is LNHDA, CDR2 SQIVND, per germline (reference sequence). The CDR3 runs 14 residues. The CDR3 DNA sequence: TGTGCCTGCTCCCGGGGTCCCACTAACTATGGCTACACCTTC. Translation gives CACSRGPTNYGYTF.

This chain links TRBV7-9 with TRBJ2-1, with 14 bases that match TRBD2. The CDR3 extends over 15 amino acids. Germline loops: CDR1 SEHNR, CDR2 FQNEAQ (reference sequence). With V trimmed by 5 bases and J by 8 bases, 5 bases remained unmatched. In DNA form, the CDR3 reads TGTGCCAGCAGCCTTGGGACTAGCGGGAGTGATGAGCAGTTCTTC. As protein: CASSLGTSGSDEQFF.

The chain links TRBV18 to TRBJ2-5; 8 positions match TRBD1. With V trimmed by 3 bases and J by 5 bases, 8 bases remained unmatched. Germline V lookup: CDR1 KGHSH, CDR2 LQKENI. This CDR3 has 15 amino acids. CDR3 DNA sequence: TGTGCCAGCTCACCGCCTGACAGGGGCCGGGAGACCCAGTACTTC. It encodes CASSPPDRGRETQYF.

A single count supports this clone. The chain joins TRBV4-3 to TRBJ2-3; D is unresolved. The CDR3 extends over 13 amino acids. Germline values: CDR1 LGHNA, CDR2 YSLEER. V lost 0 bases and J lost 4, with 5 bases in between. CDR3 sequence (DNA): TGCGCCAGCAGCCAAGACTTCGCAGATACGCAGTATTTT. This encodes CASSQDFADTQYF.

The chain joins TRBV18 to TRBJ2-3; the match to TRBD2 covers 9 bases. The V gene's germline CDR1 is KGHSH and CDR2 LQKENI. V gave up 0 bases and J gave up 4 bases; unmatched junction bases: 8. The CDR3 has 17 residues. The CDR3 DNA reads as TGTGCCAGCTCACCACCCGCCGGCGGGAGGGCCCCAGATACGCAGTATTTT. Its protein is CASSPPAGGRAPDTQYF.

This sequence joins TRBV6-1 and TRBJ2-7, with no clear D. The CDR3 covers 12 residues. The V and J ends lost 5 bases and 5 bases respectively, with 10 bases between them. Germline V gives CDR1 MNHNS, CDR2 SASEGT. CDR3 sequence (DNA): TGTGCCAGCAGTCACCCCCCCCACGAGCAGTACTTC. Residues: CASSHPPHEQYF.